This T cell receptor beta chain was sequenced for a study of beta chain features in type 1 diabetes. Study details: Patients looked much like healthy donors when it came to age, gender and cell yields. Sorted cell examination encompassed over 90 million cells across all samples.

The CDR3 totals 13 residues. V trimming: 9 bases; J trimming: 5 bases; junction bases outside the gene matches: 10. Whole-study findings and limits: Compared with healthy donors, patients appeared to share more similar naive, central memory and regulatory TCRB repertoires. Sequencing the cDNA could make cells with high TCR expression show up more than they should.

Details on this clone: Its antigen is as yet unknown.

Of the isolated RNA, all was reverse transcribed, and so the sequenced material was expressed TCRB transcripts. Libraries were prepared by immunoSEQ multiplex PCR; TCRdb keeps only in-frame clonotypes and omits some of them. Among 350,000 to 450,000 clones, less than 15% were seen once, and the ten largest hold more than 0.015%. Source material: naive CD4+ T cells from blood. The chain uses TRBV23-1 and TRBJ2-7; 7 bases match TRBD1. TRBV23-1 has ORF status, its function being uncertain. This TCR was recovered from a woman aged 18-35 years in good health. The CDR3, as DNA: TGCGCCAGTATGGGACAGAGTATCCACGAGCAGTACTTC. It encodes CASMGQSIHEQYF.